This T cell receptor beta chain was sequenced for a study of blood T cell repertoires in COVID-19. The CDR3 sequence is 15 residues long. Trimming cost V 3 bases and J 5 bases; bases outside gene matches: 8. Germline CDR1 and CDR2: GTSNPN and SVGIG (reference sequence). Those who participated ranged in age from roughly 18 to 89 years and resided in 20 to 30 US areas. Assay used: immunoSEQ multiplex PCR; TCRdb lists only in-frame clones, some missing. Of 200,000 to 300,000 clones detected, around 86% appear once; the ten largest clones hold roughly 3.5%. The sample consisted of PBMCs or T cells enriched from blood (not recorded which). The TCR was taken from a middle-aged woman with acute COVID-19. This chain links TRBV30 with TRBJ1-1; 11 bases match TRBD1. The CDR3 loop reads CAWRRDRGVRTEAFF. In DNA form, the CDR3 reads TGTGCCTGGAGACGGGACAGGGGGGTTCGAACTGAAGCTTTCTTT.